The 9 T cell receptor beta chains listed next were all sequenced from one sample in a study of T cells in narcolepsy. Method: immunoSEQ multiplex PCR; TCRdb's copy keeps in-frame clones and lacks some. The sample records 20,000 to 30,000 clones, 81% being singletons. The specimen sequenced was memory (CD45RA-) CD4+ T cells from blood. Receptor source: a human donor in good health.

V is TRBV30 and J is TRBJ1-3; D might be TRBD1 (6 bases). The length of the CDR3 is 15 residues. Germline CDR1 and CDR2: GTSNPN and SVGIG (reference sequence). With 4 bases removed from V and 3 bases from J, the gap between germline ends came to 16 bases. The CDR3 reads CAWMTGVSGGNTIYF. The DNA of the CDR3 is TGTGCCTGGATGACAGGCGTCTCGGGTGGAAACACCATATATTTT.

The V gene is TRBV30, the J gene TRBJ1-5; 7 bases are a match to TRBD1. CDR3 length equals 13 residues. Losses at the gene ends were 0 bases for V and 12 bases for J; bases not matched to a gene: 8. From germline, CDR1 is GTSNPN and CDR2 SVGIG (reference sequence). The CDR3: CAWSVDFRGLQHF. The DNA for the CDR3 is TGTGCCTGGAGTGTAGATTTTAGGGGGCTCCAGCATTTT.

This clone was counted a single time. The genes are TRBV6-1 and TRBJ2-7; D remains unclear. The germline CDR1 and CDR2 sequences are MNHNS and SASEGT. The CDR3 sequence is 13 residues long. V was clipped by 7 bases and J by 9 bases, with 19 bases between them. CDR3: CASIPGPAGGQYF. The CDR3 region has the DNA TGTGCCAGCATCCCCGGCCCGGCCGGTGGGCAGTACTTC.

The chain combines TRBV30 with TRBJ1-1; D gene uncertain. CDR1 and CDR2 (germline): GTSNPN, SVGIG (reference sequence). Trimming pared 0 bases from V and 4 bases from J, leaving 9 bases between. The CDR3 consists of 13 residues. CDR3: CAWSVLGSTEAFF. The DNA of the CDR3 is TGTGCCTGGAGTGTCCTGGGTAGCACTGAAGCTTTCTTT. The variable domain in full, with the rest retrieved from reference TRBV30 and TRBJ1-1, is SQTIHQWPATLVQPVGSPLSLECTVEGTSNPNLYWYRQAAGRGLQLLFYSVGIGQISSEVPQNLSASRPQDRQFILSSKKLLLSDSGFYLCAWSVLGSTEAFFGQGTRLTVV.

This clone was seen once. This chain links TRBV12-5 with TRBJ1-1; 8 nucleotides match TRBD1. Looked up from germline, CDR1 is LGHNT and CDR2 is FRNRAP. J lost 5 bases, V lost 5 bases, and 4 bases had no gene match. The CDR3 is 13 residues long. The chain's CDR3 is CASGPGGRTEAFF. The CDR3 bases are TGTGCTAGTGGTCCAGGGGGCCGAACTGAAGCTTTCTTT.

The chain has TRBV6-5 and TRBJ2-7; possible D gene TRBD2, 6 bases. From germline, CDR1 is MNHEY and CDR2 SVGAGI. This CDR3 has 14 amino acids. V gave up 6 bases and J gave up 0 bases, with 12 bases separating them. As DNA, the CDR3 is TGTGCCAGCAGGCCTAGCGCATCCTCCTACGAGCAGTACTTC. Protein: CASRPSASSYEQYF.

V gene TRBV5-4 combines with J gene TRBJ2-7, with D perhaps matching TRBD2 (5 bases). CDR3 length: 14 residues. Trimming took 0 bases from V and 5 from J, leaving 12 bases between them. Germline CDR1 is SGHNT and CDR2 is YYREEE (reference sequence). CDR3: CASSLGVASNEQYF. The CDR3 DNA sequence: TGTGCCAGCAGCTTGGGGGTCGCTAGCAACGAGCAGTACTTC.

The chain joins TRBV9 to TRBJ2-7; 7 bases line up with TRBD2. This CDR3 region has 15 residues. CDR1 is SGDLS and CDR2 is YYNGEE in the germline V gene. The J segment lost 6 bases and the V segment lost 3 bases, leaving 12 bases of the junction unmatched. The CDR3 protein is CASSEQPLGTTEQYF. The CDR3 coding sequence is TGTGCCAGCAGCGAACAGCCTTTGGGGACTACCGAGCAGTACTTC.

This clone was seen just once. This CDR3 reads CASTLGLAGGHADTQYF. CDR3 DNA: TGCGCCAGCACCCTGGGACTAGCGGGGGGGCATGCAGATACGCAGTATTTT. The chain recombines TRBV5-1 with TRBJ2-3; 16 nucleotides match TRBD2. Germline loops: CDR1 SGHRS, CDR2 YFSETQ. The V gene end was trimmed by 6 bases and the J gene end by 4 bases; junction bases not matched to a gene: 8. The CDR3 is 17 residues long.